Presented here are 30 T cell receptor beta chains from one specimen sequenced in a study of cytomegalovirus exposure and HLA in healthy donors. This table comes from immunoSEQ multiplex PCR, and its TCRdb copy is limited to in-frame clones, with some not included. The sample has under 200,000 clones; 70% to 90% are singletons. The sequenced sample was PBMCs. The receptors were sampled from a woman aged 30 to 39 in good health and CMV-seronegative.

This sequence joins TRBV19 and TRBJ2-6; 11 bases line up with TRBD1. CDR3 length: 19 amino acids. The V and J ends lost 7 bases and 1 base, in that order; junction bases with no gene match: 12. Germline assignment: CDR1 LNHDA and CDR2 SQIVND (reference sequence). CDR3 sequence (DNA): TGTGCCAGTACCCCAAGGGGACAGGGGGTAGTATCTGGGGCCAACGTCCTGACTTTC. Protein sequence: CASTPRGQGVVSGANVLTF.

The chain carries TRBV7-9 and TRBJ2-6; 9 nucleotides agree with TRBD2. The CDR3 is 17 amino acids. V lost 2 bases and J lost 0; bases outside the gene matches: 2. The germline gives CDR1 SEHNR, CDR2 FQNEAQ (reference sequence). DNA for the CDR3: TGTGCCAGCAGCTTACGAGCGGGGGGCTCTGGGGCCAACGTCCTGACTTTC. Its protein is CASSLRAGGSGANVLTF.

This chain joins TRBV18 and TRBJ2-7, with D perhaps assigned TRBD1 or TRBD2 (5 bases each). Trimming took 5 bases from V and 3 from J, leaving 14 bases between them. This CDR3 contains 14 residues. Germline CDR1 reads KGHSH; CDR2 reads LQKENI. CDR3 protein: CASSSNRGHYEQYF. In nucleotides, the CDR3 is TGTGCCAGCTCATCGAATCGGGGCCACTACGAGCAGTACTTC.

The chain carries TRBV19 and TRBJ1-1; D might be TRBD1 (6 bases). Between the trimmed V and J ends, which lost 7 bases and 1 base, there was a span of 7 bases. The CDR3 consists of 12 residues. Germline V gives CDR1 LNHDA, CDR2 SQIVND (reference sequence). The CDR3 loop reads CASKTGNTEAFF. CDR3 sequence (DNA): TGTGCCAGTAAGACAGGGAACACTGAAGCTTTCTTT.

The V call is TRBV28, the J call TRBJ2-7, with D unresolved. This CDR3 has 12 residues. Looked up from germline, CDR1 is MDHEN and CDR2 is SYDVKM. V was shortened by 2 bases and J by 3 bases, with 5 bases between the two germline ends. This chain's CDR3 is CASSLQSYEQYF. CDR3 DNA: TGTGCCAGCAGTTTACAAAGCTACGAGCAGTACTTC.

The chain recombines TRBV5-8 with TRBJ1-5; D gene uncertain. Germline V gene data show CDR1 as SGHTS and CDR2 as YDEGEE. Trimming took off 4 bases at V and 4 bases at J, with 6 bases between the two ends. CDR3 length equals 12 residues. The CDR3 region has the DNA TGTGCCAGCAGCGTGCTAAATCAGCCCCAGCATTTT. As protein: CASSVLNQPQHF.

The chain combines TRBV5-1 with TRBJ2-1, with D possibly being TRBD2 (6 bases). The germline gives CDR1 SGHRS, CDR2 YFSETQ. V was pared by 4 bases and J by 1 base, with 18 bases between. The CDR3 contains 17 residues. The CDR3 bases are TGCGCCAGCAGCGGAGGGGCCCGAGCGGATTCCTACAATGAGCAGTTCTTC. It codes for CASSGGARADSYNEQFF.

This clone was observed many times. The chain uses TRBV29-1 and TRBJ1-2, with no clear D. Trimming removed 5 bases at V and 6 bases at J, with 16 bases between. The germline gives CDR1 SQVTM, CDR2 ANQGSEA. This CDR3 contains 13 residues. The DNA for the CDR3 is TGCAGCGTTTTAGTCTGGGGAGGAGATGGCTACACCTTC. As protein: CSVLVWGGDGYTF. Complete variable domain (other parts from reference TRBV29-1 and TRBJ1-2): SAVISQKPSRDICQRGTSLTIQCQVDSQVTMMFWYRQQPGQSLTLIATANQGSEATYESGFVIDKFPISRPNLTFSTLTVSNMSPEDSSIYLCSVLVWGGDGYTFGSGTRLTVV.

This clone was observed once. This sequence joins TRBV7-6 and TRBJ1-3; D might be TRBD1 (6 bases). Looked up from germline, CDR1 is SGHVS and CDR2 is FNYEAQ. Trimming took off 4 bases at V and 2 bases at J, with 12 bases between the two ends. The CDR3 has 15 residues. Here the CDR3 reads CASSSPGQTGNTIYF. DNA for the CDR3: TGTGCCAGCAGCTCCCCCGGACAGACTGGAAACACCATATATTTT.

This clone was picked up a small number of times. This sequence joins TRBV18 and TRBJ1-6; TRBD1 agrees at 7 bases. This CDR3 is 14 amino acids long. V trimming: 5 bases; J trimming: 11 bases; junction bases outside the gene matches: 9. From germline, CDR1 is KGHSH and CDR2 LQKENI. CDR3 sequence reads: CASSETGSLPPLHF. The CDR3 nucleotides read TGTGCCAGCTCAGAGACAGGGTCTTTGCCACCCCTCCACTTT. The whole variable domain, remainder taken from reference TRBV18 and TRBJ1-6, is NAGVMQNPRHLVRRRGQEARLRCSPMKGHSHVYWYRQLPEEGLKFMVYLQKENIIDESGMPKERFSAEFPKEGPSILRIQQVVRGDSAAYFCASSETGSLPPLHFGNGTRLTVT.

The chain employs TRBV9 and TRBJ1-4; a possible D gene is TRBD1 (6 bases). The length of the CDR3 is 14 residues. The germline gives CDR1 SGDLS, CDR2 YYNGEE. V was clipped by 4 bases and J by 4 bases, with 11 bases between them. CDR3 protein: CASSPQGDNEKLFF. Here the CDR3 DNA reads TGTGCCAGCAGCCCACAGGGAGATAATGAAAAACTGTTTTTT.

This chain connects TRBV6-5 to TRBJ2-7; D perhaps matches TRBD1 (6 bases). In germline, CDR1 is MNHEY, CDR2 SVGAGI. The CDR3 has 12 residues. Trimming cost V 6 bases and J 3 bases, with 9 bases left between them. The CDR3 DNA is TGTGCCAGCAGCCGAGGGGGCTACGAGCAGTACTTC. This sequence encodes CASSRGGYEQYF.

This rearrangement joins TRBV6-4 to TRBJ2-1, with 7 bases identical to TRBD2. The CDR3 covers 16 residues. The trim removed 0 bases at V and 5 bases at J, leaving 7 bases unmatched. Germline lookup yields CDR1 MRHNA and CDR2 SNTAGT. The CDR3 sequence is CASSDSAGAGHNEQFF. The CDR3 nucleotides read TGTGCCAGCAGTGACTCGGCGGGAGCAGGTCACAATGAGCAGTTCTTC.

V and J are TRBV6-5 and TRBJ1-2; no definite D call. The germline V gene has CDR1 MNHEY and CDR2 SVGAGI. The CDR3 spans 11 residues. V was clipped by 8 bases and J by 6 bases, with 10 bases between them. CDR3: CASRSADGYTF. CDR3 in DNA: TGTGCCAGCCGGTCGGCCGATGGCTACACCTTC.

This chain uses TRBV5-1 with TRBJ1-1; D is undetermined. Germline CDR1 is SGHRS and CDR2 is YFSETQ. The CDR3 sequence is 17 residues long. V was trimmed by 4 bases and J by 0 bases, leaving 19 bases between them. CDR3 sequence: CASSRIGVGLLNTEAFF. CDR3 nucleotide sequence: TGCGCCAGCAGCCGGATCGGAGTGGGGTTATTGAACACTGAAGCTTTCTTT. The full variable domain, completed using reference TRBV5-1 and TRBJ1-1, is KAGVTQTPRYLIKTRGQQVTLSCSPISGHRSVSWYQQTPGQGLQFLFEYFSETQRNKGNFPGRFSGRQFSNSRSEMNVSTLELGDSALYLCASSRIGVGLLNTEAFFGQGTRLTVV.

The chain carries TRBV7-9 and TRBJ2-3; no clear D. The CDR3 loop spans 17 amino acids. From germline, CDR1 is SEHNR and CDR2 FQNEAQ (reference sequence). V dropped 2 bases and J dropped 6 bases, with 21 bases sitting between them. CDR3 sequence reads: CASSLTAVPKDGDTQYF. CDR3 nucleotides: TGTGCCAGCAGCTTAACGGCCGTACCTAAAGACGGGGATACGCAGTATTTT.

J is TRBJ2-1 and V is TRBV7-2; D possibly matches TRBD1 or TRBD2 (5 bases each). CDR3 length: 16 amino acids. Germline V gives CDR1 SGHTA, CDR2 FQGNSA. V lost 2 bases and J 10 bases, leaving 21 bases between the germline ends. CDR3 sequence: CASSLPPGRQDKEQFF. The CDR3 DNA is TGTGCCAGCAGCTTACCTCCGGGACGGCAAGATAAAGAGCAGTTCTTC. Together with reference TRBV7-2 and TRBJ2-1, the CDR3 gives the full variable domain: GAGVSQSPSNKVTEKGKDVELRCDPISGHTALYWYRQSLGQGLEFLIYFQGNSAPDKSGLPSDRFSAERTGGSVSTLTIQRTQQEDSAVYLCASSLPPGRQDKEQFFGPGTRLTVL.

This clone appeared a single time. The chain is built from TRBV4-1 and TRBJ1-6; perhaps TRBD1 as D (5 bases). The ends were cut back, 1 base at V and 10 bases at J, with 8 bases in the middle. This CDR3 spans 13 amino acids. Germline CDR1 MGHRA, CDR2 YSYEKL. CDR3 in amino acids: CASSQGGDSPLHF. CDR3 DNA sequence: TGCGCCAGCAGCCAAGGGGGGGACTCACCCCTCCACTTT.

This chain links TRBV9 with TRBJ2-3; 8 bases line up with TRBD1. CDR3 length: 15 amino acids. Germline CDR1 and CDR2: SGDLS and YYNGEE. V lost 0 bases to trimming and J lost 1 base; unmatched junction nucleotides: 1. The CDR3 nucleotides are TGTGCCAGCAGCGTAGAGGACAGGGGCACAGATACGCAGTATTTT. Translation: CASSVEDRGTDTQYF.

The chain employs TRBV19 and TRBJ1-1; D unclear. V was trimmed by 2 bases and J by 0 bases, leaving 16 bases between them. Germline CDR1 and CDR2: LNHDA and SQIVND (reference sequence). This CDR3 contains 17 residues. The CDR3 DNA is TGTGCCAGTAGTATACAAGGAGGGTGGAACATGAACACTGAAGCTTTCTTT. It yields the protein CASSIQGGWNMNTEAFF.

This clone has a single count. The chain is built from TRBV20-1 and TRBJ1-2, with D uncertain. The CDR3 extends over 10 amino acids. Trimming left V 3 bases short and J 5 bases short, with 4 bases between. From germline, CDR1 is DFQATT and CDR2 SNEGSKA (reference sequence). The CDR3 coding sequence is TGCAGTGCTAGTAGTTATGGCTACACCTTC. This sequence encodes CSASSYGYTF.

The chain has TRBV5-1 and TRBJ2-7, with TRBD1 matching over 7 bases. The CDR3 runs 15 residues. Unmatched junction bases numbered 8, after V lost 5 bases and J lost 0 bases. The germline V gene has CDR1 SGHRS and CDR2 YFSETQ. DNA for the CDR3: TGCGCCAGCAGACCAACAGGGGCAATCTCCTACGAGCAGTACTTC. Its protein is CASRPTGAISYEQYF.

The chain uses TRBV5-6 and TRBJ1-3; 9 bases are a match to TRBD1. V shed 1 base and J 0 bases; nucleotides not matched to a gene: 2. Germline-derived CDR1 and CDR2 are SGHDT and YYEEEE. The CDR3 has 16 residues. DNA for the CDR3: TGTGCCAGCAGCTTGTGGGGACAGGGCTCTGGAAACACCATATATTTT. This gives the protein CASSLWGQGSGNTIYF.

The CDR3 nucleotides are TGTGCCAGCACTCCCTGGGGGAGAGCAGATACGCAGTATTTT. Protein product: CASTPWGRADTQYF. The V and J genes are TRBV27 and TRBJ2-3; D may be TRBD1 or TRBD2 (5 bases each). The V gene lost 7 bases and the J gene lost 4 bases, with 15 bases spanning the gap. CDR1 MNHEY and CDR2 SMNVEV come from the germline V gene (reference sequence). CDR3 size: 14 residues.

The chain has TRBV4-3 and TRBJ2-2, with a possible D match to TRBD1 (5 bases). CDR1 LGHNA and CDR2 YSLEER come from the germline V gene. V was pared by 3 bases and J by 2 bases, with 7 bases between. This CDR3 region has 14 residues. The CDR3: CASSQTANTGELFF. The CDR3 nucleotides read TGCGCCAGCAGCCAGACAGCTAACACCGGGGAGCTGTTTTTT.

This clone has just a few counts. The rearrangement joins TRBV20-1 to TRBJ1-2; D is possibly TRBD1 (5 bases). The CDR3 has 11 amino acids. V was shortened by 3 bases and J by 7 bases, with 9 bases between the two germline ends. Per germline, CDR1 DFQATT and CDR2 SNEGSKA (reference sequence). Here the CDR3 reads CSASSGAGYTF. The DNA of the CDR3 is TGCAGTGCTAGTAGCGGGGCTGGCTACACCTTC.

The chain combines TRBV7-2 with TRBJ2-7; a weak D match, TRBD1 (6 bases). The CDR3 contains 16 residues. The V and J ends lost 4 bases and 2 bases respectively, with 18 bases between them. Germline V gene data show CDR1 as SGHTA and CDR2 as FQGNSA. CDR3 amino acids: CASSSPGHLAAYEQYF. The CDR3, as DNA: TGTGCCAGCAGCTCCCCGGGACACTTAGCCGCCTACGAGCAGTACTTC.

The CDR3 sequence is CASSQETSGGVANTGELFF. The CDR3 bases are TGCGCCAGCAGCCAAGAGACTAGCGGGGGGGTCGCGAACACCGGGGAGCTGTTTTTT. The genes are TRBV4-3 and TRBJ2-2, with 14 bases that match TRBD2. The germline gives CDR1 LGHNA, CDR2 YSLEER. J was trimmed by 0 bases and V by 0 bases; bases with no gene match: 3. The CDR3 totals 19 residues.

The rearrangement uses TRBV18 and TRBJ1-4; D is perhaps TRBD1 (5 bases). Germline CDR1 and CDR2: KGHSH and LQKENI. The CDR3 is 15 amino acids. V was pared by 4 bases and J by 6 bases, with 15 bases between. CDR3 nucleotides: TGTGCCAGCTCACGACAAGGGACTAGGGATGAAAAACTGTTTTTT. It yields the protein CASSRQGTRDEKLFF.

The V call is TRBV9, the J call TRBJ2-5, with 9 positions matching TRBD2. CDR3 length: 16 residues. Germline loops: CDR1 SGDLS, CDR2 YYNGEE. The V and J ends lost 0 bases and 2 bases, in that order; junction bases with no gene match: 5. Here the CDR3 DNA reads TGTGCCAGCAGCGTAGGGCGGCTAGCGGGACAAGAGACCCAGTACTTC. Translation: CASSVGRLAGQETQYF.